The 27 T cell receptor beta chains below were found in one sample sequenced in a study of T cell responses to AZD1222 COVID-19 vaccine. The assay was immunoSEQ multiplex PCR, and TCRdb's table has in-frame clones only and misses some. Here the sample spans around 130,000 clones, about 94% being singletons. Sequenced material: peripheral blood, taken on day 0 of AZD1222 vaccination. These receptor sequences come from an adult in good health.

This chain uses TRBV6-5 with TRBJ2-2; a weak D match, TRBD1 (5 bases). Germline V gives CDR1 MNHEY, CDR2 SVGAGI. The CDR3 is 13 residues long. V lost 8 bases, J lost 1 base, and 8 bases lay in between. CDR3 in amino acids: CASGHQNTGELFF. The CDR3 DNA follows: TGTGCCAGCGGACATCAGAACACCGGGGAGCTGTTTTTT.

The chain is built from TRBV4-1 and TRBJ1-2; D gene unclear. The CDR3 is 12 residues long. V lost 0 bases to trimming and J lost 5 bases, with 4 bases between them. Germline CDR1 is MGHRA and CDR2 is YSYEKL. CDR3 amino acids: CASSQDTYGYTF. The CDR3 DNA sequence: TGCGCCAGCAGCCAAGATACGTATGGCTACACCTTC.

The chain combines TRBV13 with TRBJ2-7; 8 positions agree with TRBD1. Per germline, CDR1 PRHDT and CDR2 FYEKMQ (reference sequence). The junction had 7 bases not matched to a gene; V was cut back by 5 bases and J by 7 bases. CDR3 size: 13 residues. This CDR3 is CASSTRTGYEQYF. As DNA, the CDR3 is TGTGCCAGCAGCACCCGGACAGGGTATGAGCAGTACTTC.

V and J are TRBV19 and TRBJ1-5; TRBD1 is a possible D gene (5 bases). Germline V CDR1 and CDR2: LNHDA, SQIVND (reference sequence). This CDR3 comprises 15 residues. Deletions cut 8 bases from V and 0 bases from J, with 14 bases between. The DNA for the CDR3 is TGTGCCAGTGGGGGTCAGCGCTATAGCAATCAGCCCCAGCATTTT. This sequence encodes CASGGQRYSNQPQHF. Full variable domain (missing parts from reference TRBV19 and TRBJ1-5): DGGITQSPKYLFRKEGQNVTLSCEQNLNHDAMYWYRQDPGQGLRLIYYSQIVNDFQKGDIAEGYSVSREKKESFPLTVTSAQKNPTAFYLCASGGQRYSNQPQHFGDGTRLSIL.

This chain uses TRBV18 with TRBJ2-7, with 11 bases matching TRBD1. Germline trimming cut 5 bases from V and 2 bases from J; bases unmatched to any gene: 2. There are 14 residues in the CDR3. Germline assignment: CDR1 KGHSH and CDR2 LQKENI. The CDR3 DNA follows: TGTGCCAGCTCAAGGGGACAGGGGGCCTACGAGCAGTACTTC. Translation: CASSRGQGAYEQYF.

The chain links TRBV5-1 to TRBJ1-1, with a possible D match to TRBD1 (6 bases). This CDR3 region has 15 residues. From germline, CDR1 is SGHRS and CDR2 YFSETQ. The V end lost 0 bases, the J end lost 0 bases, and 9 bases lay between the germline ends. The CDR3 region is CASSLGTAMNTEAFF. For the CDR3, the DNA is TGCGCCAGCAGCTTGGGGACAGCCATGAACACTGAAGCTTTCTTT.

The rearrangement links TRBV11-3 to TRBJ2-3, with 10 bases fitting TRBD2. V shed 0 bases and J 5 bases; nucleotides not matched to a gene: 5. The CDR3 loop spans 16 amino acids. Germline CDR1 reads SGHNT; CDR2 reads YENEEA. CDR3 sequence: CASSLDPSGGEDTQYF. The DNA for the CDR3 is TGTGCCAGCAGCTTAGATCCCAGCGGGGGGGAAGATACGCAGTATTTT.

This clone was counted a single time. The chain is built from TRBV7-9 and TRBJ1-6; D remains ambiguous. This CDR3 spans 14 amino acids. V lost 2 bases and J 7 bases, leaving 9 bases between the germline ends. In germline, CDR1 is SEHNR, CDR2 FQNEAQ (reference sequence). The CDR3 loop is CASSLKGMNSPLHF. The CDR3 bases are TGTGCCAGCAGCTTAAAAGGGATGAATTCACCCCTCCACTTT.

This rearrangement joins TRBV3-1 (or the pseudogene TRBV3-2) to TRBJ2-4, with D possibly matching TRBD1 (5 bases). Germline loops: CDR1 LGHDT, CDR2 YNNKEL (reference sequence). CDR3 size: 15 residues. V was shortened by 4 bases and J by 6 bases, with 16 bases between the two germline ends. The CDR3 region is CASSLVAGFGNIQYF. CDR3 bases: TGTGCCAGCAGCCTCGTGGCAGGGTTTGGAAACATTCAGTACTTC.

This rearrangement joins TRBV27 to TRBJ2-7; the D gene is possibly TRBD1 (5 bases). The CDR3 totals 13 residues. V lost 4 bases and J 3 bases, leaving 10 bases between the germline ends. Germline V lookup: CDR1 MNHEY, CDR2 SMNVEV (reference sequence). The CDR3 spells CASSSDMNYEQYF. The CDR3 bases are TGTGCCAGCAGTTCGGACATGAACTACGAGCAGTACTTC.

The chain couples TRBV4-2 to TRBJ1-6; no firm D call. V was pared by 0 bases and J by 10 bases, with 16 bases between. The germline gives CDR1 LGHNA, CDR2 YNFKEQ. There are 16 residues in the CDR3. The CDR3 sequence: CASSQDRRNGYSPLHF. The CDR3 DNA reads TGTGCCAGCAGCCAAGACAGGCGAAACGGCTACTCACCCCTCCACTTT.

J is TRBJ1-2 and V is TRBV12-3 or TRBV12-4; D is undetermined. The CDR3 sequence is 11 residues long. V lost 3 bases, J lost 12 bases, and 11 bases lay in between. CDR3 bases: TGTGCCAGCAGTTTTTCGGGGTCCCACACCTTC. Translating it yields CASSFSGSHTF.

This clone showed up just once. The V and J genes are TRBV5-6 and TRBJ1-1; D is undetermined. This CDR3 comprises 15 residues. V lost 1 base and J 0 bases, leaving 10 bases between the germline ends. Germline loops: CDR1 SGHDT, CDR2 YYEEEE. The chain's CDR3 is CASSLSGILNTEAFF. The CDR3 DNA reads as TGTGCCAGCAGCTTGTCTGGCATCTTGAACACTGAAGCTTTCTTT.

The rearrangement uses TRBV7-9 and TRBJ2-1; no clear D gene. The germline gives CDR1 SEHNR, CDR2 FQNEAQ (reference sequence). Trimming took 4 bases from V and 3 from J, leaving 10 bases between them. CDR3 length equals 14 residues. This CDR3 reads CASSSVLVYNEQFF. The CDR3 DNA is TGTGCCAGCAGCTCGGTTCTAGTCTACAATGAGCAGTTCTTC.

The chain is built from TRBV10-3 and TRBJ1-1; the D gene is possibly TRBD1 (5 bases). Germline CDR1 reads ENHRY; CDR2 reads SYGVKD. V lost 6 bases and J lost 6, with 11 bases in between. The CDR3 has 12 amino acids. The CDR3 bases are TGTGCCATCAGAGGGGCTGGGTCTGAAGCTTTCTTT. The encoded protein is CAIRGAGSEAFF.

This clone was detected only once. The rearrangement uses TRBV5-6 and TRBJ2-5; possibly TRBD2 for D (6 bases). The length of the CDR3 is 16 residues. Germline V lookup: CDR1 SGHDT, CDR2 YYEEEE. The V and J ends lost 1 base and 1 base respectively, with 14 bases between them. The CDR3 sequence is CASSLFRGSGQETQYF. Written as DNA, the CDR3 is TGTGCCAGCAGCTTGTTTCGGGGGAGCGGCCAAGAGACCCAGTACTTC. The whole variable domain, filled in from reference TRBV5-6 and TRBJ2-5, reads DAGVTQSPTHLIKTRGQQVTLRCSPKSGHDTVSWYQQALGQGPQFIFQYYEEEERQRGNFPDRFSGHQFPNYSSELNVNALLLGDSALYLCASSLFRGSGQETQYFGPGTRLLVL.

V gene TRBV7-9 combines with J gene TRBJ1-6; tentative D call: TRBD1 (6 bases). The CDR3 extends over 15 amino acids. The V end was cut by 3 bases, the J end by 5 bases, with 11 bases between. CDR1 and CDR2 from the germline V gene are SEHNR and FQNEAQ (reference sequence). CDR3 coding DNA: TGTGCCAGCAGCTTGACGGGGGGCGATAATTCACCCCTCCACTTT. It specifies CASSLTGGDNSPLHF.

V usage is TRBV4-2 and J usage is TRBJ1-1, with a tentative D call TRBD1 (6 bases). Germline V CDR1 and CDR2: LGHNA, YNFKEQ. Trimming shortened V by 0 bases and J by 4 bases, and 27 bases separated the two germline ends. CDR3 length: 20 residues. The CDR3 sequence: CASSQDPGISPQGKGTEAFF. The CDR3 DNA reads TGTGCCAGCAGCCAAGACCCGGGGATTTCTCCGCAGGGGAAGGGCACTGAAGCTTTCTTT.

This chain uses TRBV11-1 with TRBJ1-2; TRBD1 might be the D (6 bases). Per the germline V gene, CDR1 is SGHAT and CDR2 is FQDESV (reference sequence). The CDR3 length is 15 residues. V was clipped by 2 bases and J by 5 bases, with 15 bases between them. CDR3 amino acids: CASSLRTDPFYGYTF. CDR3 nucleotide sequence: TGTGCCAGCAGCTTACGGACAGATCCTTTTTATGGCTACACCTTC.

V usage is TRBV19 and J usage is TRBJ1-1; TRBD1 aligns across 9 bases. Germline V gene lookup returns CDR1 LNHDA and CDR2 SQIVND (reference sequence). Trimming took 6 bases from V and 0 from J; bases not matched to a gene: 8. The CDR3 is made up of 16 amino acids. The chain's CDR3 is CASSRTGALLNTEAFF. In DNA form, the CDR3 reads TGTGCCAGTAGCAGGACAGGGGCCCTTTTGAACACTGAAGCTTTCTTT.

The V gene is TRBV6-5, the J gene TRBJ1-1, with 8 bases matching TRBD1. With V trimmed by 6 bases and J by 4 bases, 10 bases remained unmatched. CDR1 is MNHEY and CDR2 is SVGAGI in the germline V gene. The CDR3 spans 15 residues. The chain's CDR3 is CASSGQGLASTEAFF. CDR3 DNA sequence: TGTGCCAGCAGCGGACAGGGTTTGGCTAGCACTGAAGCTTTCTTT.

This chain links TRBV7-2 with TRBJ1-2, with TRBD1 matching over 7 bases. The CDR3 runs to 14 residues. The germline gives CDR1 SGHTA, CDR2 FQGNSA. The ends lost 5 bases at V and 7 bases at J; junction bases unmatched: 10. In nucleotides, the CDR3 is TGTGCCAGCAGCCGTCTCACAGGGGCGGGTGGCTACACCTTC. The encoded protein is CASSRLTGAGGYTF. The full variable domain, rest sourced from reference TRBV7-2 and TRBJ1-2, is GAGVSQSPSNKVTEKGKDVELRCDPISGHTALYWYRQSLGQGLEFLIYFQGNSAPDKSGLPSDRFSAERTGGSVSTLTIQRTQQEDSAVYLCASSRLTGAGGYTFGSGTRLTVV.

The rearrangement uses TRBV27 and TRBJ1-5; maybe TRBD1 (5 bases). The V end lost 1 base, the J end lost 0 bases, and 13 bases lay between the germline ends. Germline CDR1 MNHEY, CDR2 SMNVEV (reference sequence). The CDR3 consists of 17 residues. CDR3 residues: CASSLLGPAHSNQPQHF. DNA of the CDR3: TGTGCCAGCAGTTTATTGGGACCCGCCCATAGCAATCAGCCCCAGCATTTT.

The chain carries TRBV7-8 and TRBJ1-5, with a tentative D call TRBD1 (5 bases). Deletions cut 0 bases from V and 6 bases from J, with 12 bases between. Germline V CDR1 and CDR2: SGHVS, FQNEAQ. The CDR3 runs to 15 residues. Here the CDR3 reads CASSLALGGGQPQHF. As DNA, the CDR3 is TGTGCCAGCAGCTTAGCGTTGGGGGGGGGTCAGCCCCAGCATTTT.

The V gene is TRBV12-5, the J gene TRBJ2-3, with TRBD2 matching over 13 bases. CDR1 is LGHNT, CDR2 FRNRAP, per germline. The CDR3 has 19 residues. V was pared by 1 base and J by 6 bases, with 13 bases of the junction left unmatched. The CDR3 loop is CASGLAPLQTSGGRDTQYF. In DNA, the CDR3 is TGTGCTAGTGGTTTGGCACCCCTGCAGACTAGCGGGGGGCGGGATACGCAGTATTTT.

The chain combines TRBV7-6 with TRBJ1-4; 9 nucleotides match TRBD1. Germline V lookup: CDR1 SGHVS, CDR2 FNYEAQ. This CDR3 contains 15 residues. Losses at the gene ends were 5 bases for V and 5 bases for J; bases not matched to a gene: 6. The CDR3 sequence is CASSRGQGLNEKLFF. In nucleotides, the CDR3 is TGTGCCAGCAGCCGTGGACAGGGGCTAAATGAAAAACTGTTTTTT.

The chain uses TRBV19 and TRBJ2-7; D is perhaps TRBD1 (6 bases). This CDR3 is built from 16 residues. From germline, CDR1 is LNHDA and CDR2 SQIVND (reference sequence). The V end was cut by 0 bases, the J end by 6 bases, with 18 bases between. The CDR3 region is CASSIEGGKGSTEQYF. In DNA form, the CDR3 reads TGTGCCAGTAGTATAGAAGGGGGAAAGGGGTCTACCGAGCAGTACTTC.